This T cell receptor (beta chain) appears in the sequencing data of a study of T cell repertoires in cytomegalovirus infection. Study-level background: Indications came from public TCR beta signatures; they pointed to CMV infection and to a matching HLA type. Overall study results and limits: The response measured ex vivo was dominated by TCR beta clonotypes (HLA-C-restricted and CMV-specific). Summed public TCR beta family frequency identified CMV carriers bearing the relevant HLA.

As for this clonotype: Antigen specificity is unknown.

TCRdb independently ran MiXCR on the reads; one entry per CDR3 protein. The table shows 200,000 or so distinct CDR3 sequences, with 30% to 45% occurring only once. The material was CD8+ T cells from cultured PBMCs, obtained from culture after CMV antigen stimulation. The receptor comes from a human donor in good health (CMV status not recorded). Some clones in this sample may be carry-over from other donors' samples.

CDR3 bases: TGTGCCAGCTCTGGGGACAGAACAGATACGCAGTATTTT. It translates to CASSGDRTDTQYF. The chain employs TRBV18 and TRBJ2-3; TRBD1 matches 7 bases. The germline gives CDR1 KGHSH, CDR2 LQKENI. V gave up 6 bases and J gave up 3 bases; unmatched junction bases: 3. CDR3 length equals 13 residues.